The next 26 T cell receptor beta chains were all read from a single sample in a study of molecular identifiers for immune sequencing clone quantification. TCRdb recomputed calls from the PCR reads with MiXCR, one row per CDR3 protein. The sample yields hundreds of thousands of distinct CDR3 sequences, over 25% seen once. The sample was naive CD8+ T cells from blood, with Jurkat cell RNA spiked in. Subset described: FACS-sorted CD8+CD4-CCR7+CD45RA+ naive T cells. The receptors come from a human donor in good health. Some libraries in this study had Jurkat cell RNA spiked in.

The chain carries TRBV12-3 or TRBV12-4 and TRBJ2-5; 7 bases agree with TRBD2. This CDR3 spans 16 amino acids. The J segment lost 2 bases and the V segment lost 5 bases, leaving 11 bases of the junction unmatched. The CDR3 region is CASSLFGGRKQETQYF. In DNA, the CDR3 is TGTGCCAGCAGTCTCTTCGGGGGGAGAAAACAAGAGACCCAGTACTTC.

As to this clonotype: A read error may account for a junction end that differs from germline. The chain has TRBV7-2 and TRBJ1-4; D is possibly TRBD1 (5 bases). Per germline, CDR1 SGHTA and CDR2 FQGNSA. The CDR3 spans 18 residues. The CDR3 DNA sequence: TGTGCCAGCAGCTCGGTAGGCCGGGACCTCTGGGCTAATGAAGAACTGTTTTTT. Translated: CASSSVGRDLWANEELFF.

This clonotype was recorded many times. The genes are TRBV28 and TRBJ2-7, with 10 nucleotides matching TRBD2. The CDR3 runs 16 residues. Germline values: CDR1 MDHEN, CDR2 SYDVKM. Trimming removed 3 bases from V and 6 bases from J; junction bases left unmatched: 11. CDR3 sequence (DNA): TGTGCCAGCAGTTTCCCTCCCCTAGCGGGAGTCGGCGAGCAGTACTTC. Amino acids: CASSFPPLAGVGEQYF.

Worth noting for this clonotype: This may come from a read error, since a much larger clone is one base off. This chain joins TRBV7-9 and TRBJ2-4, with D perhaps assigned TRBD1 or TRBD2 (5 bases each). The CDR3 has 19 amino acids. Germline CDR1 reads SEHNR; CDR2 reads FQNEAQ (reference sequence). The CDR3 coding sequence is TGTGCCAGCGGCTTAGGGCTCTTGAGGGGCCGTACCCCTGAGGACATTCAGTACTTC. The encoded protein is CASGLGLLRGRTPEDIQYF.

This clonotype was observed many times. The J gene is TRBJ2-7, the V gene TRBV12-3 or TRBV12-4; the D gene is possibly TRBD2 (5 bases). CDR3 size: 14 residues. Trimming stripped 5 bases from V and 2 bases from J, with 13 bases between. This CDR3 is CASSPLDLPYEQYF. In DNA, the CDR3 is TGTGCCAGCAGTCCCTTGGACTTACCCTACGAGCAGTACTTC.

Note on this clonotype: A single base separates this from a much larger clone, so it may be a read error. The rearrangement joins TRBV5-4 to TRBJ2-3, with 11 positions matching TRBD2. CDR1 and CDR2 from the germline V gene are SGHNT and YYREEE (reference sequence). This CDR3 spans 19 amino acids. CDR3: CASGFSLAGGRGQTDTQYF. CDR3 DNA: TGTGCCAGCGGCTTCTCTCTAGCGGGAGGCCGCGGCCAGACAGATACGCAGTATTTT.

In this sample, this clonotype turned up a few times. CDR3 bases: TGTGCCAGCAGTTCTAGCGGGATTGGGGATACGCAGTATTTT. The encoded protein is CASSSSGIGDTQYF. This chain joins TRBV28 and TRBJ2-3; 9 bases agree with TRBD2. The germline gives CDR1 MDHEN, CDR2 SYDVKM. The CDR3 has 14 residues. The trim removed 4 bases at V and 6 bases at J, leaving 5 bases unmatched.

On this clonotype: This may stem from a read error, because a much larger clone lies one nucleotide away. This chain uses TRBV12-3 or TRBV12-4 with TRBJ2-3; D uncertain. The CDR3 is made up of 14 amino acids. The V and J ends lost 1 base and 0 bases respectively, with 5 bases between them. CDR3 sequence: CASSLELSTDTQYF. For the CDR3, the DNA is TGTGCCAGCAGTTTAGAATTAAGCACAGATACGCAGTATTTT.

CDR3 amino acids: CAWKGDADEQFF. The DNA of the CDR3 is TGTGCCTGGAAGGGCGACGCCGATGAGCAGTTCTTC. The genes are TRBV30 and TRBJ2-1; D gene unclear. V was pared by 4 bases and J by 8 bases, with 12 bases between. Per germline, CDR1 GTSNPN and CDR2 SVGIG (reference sequence). The CDR3 is made up of 12 amino acids.

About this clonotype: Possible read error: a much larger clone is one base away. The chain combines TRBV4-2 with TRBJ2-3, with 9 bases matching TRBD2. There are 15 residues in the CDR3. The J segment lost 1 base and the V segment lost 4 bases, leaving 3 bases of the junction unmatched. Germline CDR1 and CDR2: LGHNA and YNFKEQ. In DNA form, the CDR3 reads TGTGCCAGCAGCCGTCCTAGCGGGGGCACAGATACGCAGTATTTT. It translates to CASSRPSGGTDTQYF.

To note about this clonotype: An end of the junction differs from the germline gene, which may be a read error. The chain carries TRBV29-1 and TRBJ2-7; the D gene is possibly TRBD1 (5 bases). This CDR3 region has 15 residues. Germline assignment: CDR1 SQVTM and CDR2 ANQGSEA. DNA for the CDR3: TGCAGCGTTGAAGCGACACAGGAGTCGACTTACGAGCAGCACTTC. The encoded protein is CSVEATQESTYEQHF.

The DNA of the CDR3 is TGTGCCAGCAGCTTAGGCTTAGCGGGGGACTCCTACGAGCAGTACTTC. Protein: CASSLGLAGDSYEQYF. The chain uses TRBV7-9 and TRBJ2-7, with 9 bases identical to TRBD2. The CDR3 runs 16 residues. V lost 1 base, J lost 0 bases, and 4 bases stayed unmatched. Germline-derived CDR1 and CDR2 are SEHNR and FQNEAQ (reference sequence).

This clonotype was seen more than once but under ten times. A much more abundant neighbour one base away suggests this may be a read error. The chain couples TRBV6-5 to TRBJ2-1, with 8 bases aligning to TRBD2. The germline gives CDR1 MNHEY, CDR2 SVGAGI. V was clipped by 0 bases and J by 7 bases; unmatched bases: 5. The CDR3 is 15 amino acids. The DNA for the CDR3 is TGTGCCAGCAGTTACTCCGCGGGGGGCCAGAATGAGCAGTTCTTC. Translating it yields CASSYSAGGQNEQFF.

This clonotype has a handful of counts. CDR3 sequence reads: CASSLVGDQSYEQYF. The CDR3 nucleotides are TGTGCCAGCAGCTTAGTAGGGGACCAATCCTACGAGCAGTACTTC. V gene TRBV11-2 combines with J gene TRBJ2-7; D assignment may be TRBD1 or TRBD2 (5 bases each). Trimming took off 1 base at V and 1 base at J, with 11 bases between the two ends. This CDR3 is 15 amino acids long. The germline V gene has CDR1 SGHAT and CDR2 FQNNGV.

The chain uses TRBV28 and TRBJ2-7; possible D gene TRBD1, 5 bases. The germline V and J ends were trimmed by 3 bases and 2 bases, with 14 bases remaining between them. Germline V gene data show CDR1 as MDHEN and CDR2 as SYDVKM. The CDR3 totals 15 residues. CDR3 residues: CASSFSQEFPYEQYF. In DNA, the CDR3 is TGTGCCAGCAGTTTTTCACAGGAATTTCCCTACGAGCAGTACTTC. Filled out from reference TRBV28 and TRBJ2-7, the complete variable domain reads DVKVTQSSRYLVKRTGEKVFLECVQDMDHENMFWYRQDPGLGLRLIYFSYDVKMKEKGDIPEGYSVSREKKERFSLILESASTNQTSMYLCASSFSQEFPYEQYFGPGTRLTVT.

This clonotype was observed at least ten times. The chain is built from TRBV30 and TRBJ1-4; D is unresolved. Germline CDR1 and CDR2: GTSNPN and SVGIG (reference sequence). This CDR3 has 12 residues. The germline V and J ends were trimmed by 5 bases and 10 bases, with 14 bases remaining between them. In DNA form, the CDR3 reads TGTGCCTGGGGAGACGGGTCGGGAAAACTGTTTTTT. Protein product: CAWGDGSGKLFF.

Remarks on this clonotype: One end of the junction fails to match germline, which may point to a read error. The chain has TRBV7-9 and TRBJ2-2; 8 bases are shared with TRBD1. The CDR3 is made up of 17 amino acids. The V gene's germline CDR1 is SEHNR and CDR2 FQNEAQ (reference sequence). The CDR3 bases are TGTGCCAGCAGCTCCACTCCGGACAGGGCAGGGGCCGGGGAGCTGCTTTTT. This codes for CASSSTPDRAGAGELLF.

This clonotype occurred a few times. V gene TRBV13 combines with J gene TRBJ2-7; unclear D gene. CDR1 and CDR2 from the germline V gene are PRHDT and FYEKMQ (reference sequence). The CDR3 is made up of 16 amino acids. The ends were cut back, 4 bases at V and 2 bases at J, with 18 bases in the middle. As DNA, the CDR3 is TGTGCCAGCAGCTCTAGGTTTGAAGAGAACACCTACGAGCAGTACTTC. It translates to CASSSRFEENTYEQYF.

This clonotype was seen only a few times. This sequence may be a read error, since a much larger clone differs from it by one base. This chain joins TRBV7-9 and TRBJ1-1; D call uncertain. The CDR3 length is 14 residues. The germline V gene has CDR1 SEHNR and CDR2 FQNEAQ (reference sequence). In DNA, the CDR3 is TGTGACAGCAGCTTAGGCGGCCTGAACACTGAAGCTTTCTTT. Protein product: CDSSLGGLNTEAFF.

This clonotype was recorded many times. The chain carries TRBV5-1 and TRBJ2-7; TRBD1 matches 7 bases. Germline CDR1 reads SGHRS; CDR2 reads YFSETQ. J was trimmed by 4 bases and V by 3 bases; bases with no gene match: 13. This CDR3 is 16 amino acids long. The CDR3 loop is CASSSGPTGNEYEQYF. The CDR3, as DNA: TGCGCCAGCAGCTCGGGACCGACAGGGAATGAGTACGAGCAGTACTTC.

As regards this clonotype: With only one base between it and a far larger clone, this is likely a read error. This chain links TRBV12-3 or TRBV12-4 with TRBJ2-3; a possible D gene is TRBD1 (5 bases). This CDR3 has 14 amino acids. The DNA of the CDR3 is TGTGCCAGCAGTTTAGTGGGAAGCACAGGTACGCAGTATTTT. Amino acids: CASSLVGSTGTQYF.

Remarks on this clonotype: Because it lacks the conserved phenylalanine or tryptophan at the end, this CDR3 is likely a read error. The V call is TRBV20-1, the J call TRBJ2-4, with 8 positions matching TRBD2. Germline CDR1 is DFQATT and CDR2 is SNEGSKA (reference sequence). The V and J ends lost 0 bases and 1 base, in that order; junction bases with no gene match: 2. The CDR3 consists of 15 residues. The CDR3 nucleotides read TGCAGTGCTAGAGATCGCGGGAGGGCCAAAAACATTCAGTACATC. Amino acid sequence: CSARDRGRAKNIQYI.

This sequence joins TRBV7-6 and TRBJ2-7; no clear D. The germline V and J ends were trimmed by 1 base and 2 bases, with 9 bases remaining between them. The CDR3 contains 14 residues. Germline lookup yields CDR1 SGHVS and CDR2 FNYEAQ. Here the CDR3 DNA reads TGTGCCAGCAGCTTAGGGGTTGACACCTACGAGCAGTACTTC. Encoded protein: CASSLGVDTYEQYF.

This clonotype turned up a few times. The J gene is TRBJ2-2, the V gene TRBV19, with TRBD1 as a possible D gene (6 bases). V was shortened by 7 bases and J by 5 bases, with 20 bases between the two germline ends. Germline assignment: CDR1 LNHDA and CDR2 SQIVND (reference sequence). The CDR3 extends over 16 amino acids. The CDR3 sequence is CASTPPTGFQTGELFF. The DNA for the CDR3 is TGTGCCAGTACCCCCCCTACAGGGTTCCAAACCGGGGAGCTGTTTTTT. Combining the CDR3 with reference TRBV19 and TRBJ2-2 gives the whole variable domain DGGITQSPKYLFRKEGQNVTLSCEQNLNHDAMYWYRQDPGQGLRLIYYSQIVNDFQKGDIAEGYSVSREKKESFPLTVTSAQKNPTAFYLCASTPPTGFQTGELFFGEGSRLTVL.

The CDR3 bases are TGCGCCAGCAGCTTTTCGGGGCCCGAGGGGAACACTGAAGCTTTCTTT. Translation gives CASSFSGPEGNTEAFF. The chain combines TRBV5-1 with TRBJ1-1; tentative D call: TRBD1 (5 bases). The CDR3 totals 16 residues. Germline V gene lookup returns CDR1 SGHRS and CDR2 YFSETQ. Trimming left V 2 bases short and J 1 base short, with 15 bases between.

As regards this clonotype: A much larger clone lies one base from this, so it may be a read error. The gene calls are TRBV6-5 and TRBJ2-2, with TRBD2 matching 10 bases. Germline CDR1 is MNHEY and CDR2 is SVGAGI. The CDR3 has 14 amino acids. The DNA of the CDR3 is TGTGTCAGCAGTTCCAGGACTAGCGGCCTGGAGCTGTTTTTT. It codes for CVSSSRTSGLELFF.